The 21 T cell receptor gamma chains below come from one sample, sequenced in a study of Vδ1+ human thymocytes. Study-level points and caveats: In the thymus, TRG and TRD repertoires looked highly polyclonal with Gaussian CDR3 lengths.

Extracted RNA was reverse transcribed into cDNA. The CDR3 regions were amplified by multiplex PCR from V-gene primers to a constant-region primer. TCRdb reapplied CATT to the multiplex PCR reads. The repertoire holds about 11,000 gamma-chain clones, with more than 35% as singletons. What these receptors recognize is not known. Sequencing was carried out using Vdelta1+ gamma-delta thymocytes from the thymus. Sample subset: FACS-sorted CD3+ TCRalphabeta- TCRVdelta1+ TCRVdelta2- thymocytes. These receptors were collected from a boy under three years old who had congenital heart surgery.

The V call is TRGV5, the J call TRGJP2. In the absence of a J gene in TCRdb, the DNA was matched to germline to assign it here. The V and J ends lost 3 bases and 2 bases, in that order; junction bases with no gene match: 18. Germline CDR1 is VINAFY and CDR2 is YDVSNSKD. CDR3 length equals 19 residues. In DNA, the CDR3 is TGTGCCACCTGGGACCCAGGCCCGGGGGGGTCCAGTAGTGATTGGATCAAGACGTTT. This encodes CATWDPGPGGSSSDWIKTF.

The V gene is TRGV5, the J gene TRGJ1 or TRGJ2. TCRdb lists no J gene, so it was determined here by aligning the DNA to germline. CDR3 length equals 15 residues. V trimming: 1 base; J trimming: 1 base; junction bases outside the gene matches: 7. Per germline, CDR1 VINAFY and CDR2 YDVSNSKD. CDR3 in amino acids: CATWDSPPNYYKKLF. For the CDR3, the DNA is TGTGCCACCTGGGACAGCCCGCCAAATTATTATAAGAAACTCTTT.

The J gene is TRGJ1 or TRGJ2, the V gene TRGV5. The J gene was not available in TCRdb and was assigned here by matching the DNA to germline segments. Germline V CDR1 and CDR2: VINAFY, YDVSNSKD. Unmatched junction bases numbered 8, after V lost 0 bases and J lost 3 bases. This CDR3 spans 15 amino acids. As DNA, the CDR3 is TGTGCCACCTGGGACAGGCCGGTAACTTATTATAAGAAACTCTTT. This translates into CATWDRPVTYYKKLF.

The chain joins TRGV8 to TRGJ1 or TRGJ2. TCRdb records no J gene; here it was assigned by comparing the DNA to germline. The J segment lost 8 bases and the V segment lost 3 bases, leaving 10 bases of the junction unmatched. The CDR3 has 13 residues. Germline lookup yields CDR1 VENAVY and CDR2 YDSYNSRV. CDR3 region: CATWDPYVDKKLF. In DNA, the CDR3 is TGTGCCACCTGGGATCCGTATGTAGATAAGAAACTCTTT.

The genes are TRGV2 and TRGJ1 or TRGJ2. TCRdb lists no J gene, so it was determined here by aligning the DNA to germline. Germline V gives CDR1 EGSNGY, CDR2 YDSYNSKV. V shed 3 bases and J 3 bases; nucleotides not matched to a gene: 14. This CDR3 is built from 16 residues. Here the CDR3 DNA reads TGTGCCACCTGGGACAGGCCTCCCTTCTCTTATTATAAGAAACTCTTT. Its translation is CATWDRPPFSYYKKLF.

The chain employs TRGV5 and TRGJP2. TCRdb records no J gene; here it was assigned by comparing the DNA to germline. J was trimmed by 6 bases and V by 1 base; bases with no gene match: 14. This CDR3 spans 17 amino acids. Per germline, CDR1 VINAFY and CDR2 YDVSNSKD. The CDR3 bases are TGTGCCACCTGGGACAGATGCACTCCGGTTCGTGATTGGATCAAGACGTTT. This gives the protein CATWDRCTPVRDWIKTF.

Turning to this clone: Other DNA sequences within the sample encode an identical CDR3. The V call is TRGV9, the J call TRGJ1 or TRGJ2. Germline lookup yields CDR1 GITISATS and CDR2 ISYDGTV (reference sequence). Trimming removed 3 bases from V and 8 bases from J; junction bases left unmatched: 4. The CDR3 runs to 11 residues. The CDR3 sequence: CALWESHKKLF. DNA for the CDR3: TGTGCCTTGTGGGAGTCCCATAAGAAACTCTTT.

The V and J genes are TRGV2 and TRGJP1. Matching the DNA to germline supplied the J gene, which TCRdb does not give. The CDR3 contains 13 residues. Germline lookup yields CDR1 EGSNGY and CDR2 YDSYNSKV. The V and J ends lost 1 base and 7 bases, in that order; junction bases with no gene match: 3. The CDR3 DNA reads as TGTGCCACCTGGGACGGTAATGGTTGGTTCAAGATATTT. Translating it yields CATWDGNGWFKIF.

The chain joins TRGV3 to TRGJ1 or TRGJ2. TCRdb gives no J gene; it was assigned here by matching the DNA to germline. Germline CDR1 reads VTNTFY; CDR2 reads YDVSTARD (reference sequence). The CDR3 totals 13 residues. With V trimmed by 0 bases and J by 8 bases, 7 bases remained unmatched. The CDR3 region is CATWDRPLHKKLF. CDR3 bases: TGTGCCACCTGGGACAGGCCTCTCCATAAGAAACTCTTT.

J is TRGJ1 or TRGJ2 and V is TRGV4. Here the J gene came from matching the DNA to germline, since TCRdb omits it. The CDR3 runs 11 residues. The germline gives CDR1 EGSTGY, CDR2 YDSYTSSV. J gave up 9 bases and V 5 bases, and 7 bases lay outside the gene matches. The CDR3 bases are TGTGCCACCTGGGCCAATATTAAGAAACTCTTT. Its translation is CATWANIKKLF.

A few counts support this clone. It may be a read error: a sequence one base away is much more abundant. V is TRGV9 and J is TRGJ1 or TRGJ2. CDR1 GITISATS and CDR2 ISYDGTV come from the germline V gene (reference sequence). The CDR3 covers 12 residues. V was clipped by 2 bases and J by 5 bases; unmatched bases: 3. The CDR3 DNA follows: TGTGCCTTGTGGGAGGATGATTATAAGAAACTCTTT. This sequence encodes CALWEDDYKKLF.

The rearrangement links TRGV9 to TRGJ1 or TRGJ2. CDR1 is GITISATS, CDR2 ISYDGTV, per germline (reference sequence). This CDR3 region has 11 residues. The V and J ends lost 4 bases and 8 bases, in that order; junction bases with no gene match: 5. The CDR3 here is CALWDPDKKLF. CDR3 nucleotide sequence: TGTGCCTTGTGGGACCCGGATAAGAAACTCTTT.

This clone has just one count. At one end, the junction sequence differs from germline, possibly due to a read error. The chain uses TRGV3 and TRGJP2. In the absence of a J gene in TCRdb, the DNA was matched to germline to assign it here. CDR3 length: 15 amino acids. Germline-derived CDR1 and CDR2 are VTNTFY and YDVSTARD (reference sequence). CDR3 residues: CATWDRRESEWIKTF. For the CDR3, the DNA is TGTGCCACCTGGGACAGGCGGGAAAGTGAGTGGATCAAGACGTTT.

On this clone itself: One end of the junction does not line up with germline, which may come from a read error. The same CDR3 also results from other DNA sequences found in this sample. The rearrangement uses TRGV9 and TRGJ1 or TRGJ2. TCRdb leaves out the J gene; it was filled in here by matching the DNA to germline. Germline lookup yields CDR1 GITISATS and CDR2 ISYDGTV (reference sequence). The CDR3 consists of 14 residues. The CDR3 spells CALWEAANYYKKLF. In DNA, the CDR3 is TGTGCCCTGTGGGAGGCGGCGAATTATTATAAGAAACTCTTT.

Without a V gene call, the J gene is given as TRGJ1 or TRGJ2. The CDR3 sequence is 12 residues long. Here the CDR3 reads CATWDRHYKKLF. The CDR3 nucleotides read TGTGCCACCTGGGACCGCCATTATAAGAAACTCTTT.

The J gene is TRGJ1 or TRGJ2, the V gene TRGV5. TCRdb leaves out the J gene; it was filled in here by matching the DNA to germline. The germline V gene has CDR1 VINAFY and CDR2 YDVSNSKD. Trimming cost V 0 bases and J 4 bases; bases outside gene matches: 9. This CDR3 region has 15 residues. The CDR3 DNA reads TGTGCCACCTGGGACAGGCCTCACCGATATTATAAGAAACTCTTT. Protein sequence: CATWDRPHRYYKKLF.

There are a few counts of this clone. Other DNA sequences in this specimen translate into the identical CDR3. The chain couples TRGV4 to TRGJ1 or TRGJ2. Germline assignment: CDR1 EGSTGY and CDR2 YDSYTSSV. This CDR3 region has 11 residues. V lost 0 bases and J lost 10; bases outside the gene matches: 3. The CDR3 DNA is TGTGCCACCTGGGATGGGCGCAAGAAACTCTTT. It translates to CATWDGRKKLF.

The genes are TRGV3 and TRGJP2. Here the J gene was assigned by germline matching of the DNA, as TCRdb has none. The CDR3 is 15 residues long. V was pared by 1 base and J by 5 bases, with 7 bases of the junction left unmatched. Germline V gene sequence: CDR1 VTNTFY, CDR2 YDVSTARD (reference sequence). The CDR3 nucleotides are TGTGCCACCTGGGACAGAGACGTGAGTGATTGGATCAAGACGTTT. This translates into CATWDRDVSDWIKTF.

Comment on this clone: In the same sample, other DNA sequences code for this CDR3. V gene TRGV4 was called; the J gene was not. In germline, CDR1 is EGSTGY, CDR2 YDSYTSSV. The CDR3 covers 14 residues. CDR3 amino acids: CATWDGPLYRRKLF. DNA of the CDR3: TGTGCCACCTGGGATGGGCCATTGTATCGGAGGAAGCTCTTT.

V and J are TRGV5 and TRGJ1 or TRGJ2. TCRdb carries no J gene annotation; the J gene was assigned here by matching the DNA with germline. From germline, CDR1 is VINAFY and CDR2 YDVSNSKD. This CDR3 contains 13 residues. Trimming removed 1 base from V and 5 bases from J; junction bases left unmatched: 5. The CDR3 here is CATWDSVNYKKLF. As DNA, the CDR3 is TGTGCCACCTGGGACAGCGTTAATTATAAGAAACTCTTT.

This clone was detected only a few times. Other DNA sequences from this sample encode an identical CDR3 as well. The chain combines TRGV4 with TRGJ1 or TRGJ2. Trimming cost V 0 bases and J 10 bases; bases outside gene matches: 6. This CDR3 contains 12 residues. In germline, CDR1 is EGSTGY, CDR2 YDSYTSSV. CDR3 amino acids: CATWDGPFKKLF. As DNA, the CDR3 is TGTGCCACCTGGGATGGGCCCTTCAAGAAACTCTTT.